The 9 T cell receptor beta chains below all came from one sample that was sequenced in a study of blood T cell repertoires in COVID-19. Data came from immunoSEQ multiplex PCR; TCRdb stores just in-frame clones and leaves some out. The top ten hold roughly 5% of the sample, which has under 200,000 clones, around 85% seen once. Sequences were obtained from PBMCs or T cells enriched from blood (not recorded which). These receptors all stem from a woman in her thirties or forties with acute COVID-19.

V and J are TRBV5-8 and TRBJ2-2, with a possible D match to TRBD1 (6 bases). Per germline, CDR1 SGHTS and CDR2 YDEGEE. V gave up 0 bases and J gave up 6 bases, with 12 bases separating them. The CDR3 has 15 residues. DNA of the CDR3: TGTGCCAGCAGCTTGGACAGGGTTGGATCCGGGGAGCTGTTTTTT. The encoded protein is CASSLDRVGSGELFF.

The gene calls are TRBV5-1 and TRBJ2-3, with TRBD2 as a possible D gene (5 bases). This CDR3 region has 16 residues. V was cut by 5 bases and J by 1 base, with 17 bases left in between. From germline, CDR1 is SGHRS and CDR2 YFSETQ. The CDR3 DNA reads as TGCGCCAGCAGTGGAGGCGCCGTGGCGCGCACAGATACGCAGTATTTT. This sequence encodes CASSGGAVARTDTQYF.

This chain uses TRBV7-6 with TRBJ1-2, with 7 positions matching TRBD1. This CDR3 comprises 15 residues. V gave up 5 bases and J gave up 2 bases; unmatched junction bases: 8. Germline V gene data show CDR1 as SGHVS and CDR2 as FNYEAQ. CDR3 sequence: CASSPGGTGNYGYTF. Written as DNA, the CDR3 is TGTGCCAGCAGCCCAGGGGGGACGGGGAACTATGGCTACACCTTC.

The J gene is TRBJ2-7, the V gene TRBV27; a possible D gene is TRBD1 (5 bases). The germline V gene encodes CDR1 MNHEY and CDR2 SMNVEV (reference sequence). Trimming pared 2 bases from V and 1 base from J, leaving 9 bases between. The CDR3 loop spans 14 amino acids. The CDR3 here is CASSLNRHSYEQYF. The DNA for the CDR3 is TGTGCCAGCAGTTTAAACAGGCATTCCTACGAGCAGTACTTC.

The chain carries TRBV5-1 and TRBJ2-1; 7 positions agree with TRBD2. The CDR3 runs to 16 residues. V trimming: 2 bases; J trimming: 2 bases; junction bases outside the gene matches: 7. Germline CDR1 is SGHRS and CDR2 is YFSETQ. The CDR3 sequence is CASSLSRRGAYNEQFF. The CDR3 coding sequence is TGCGCCAGCAGCTTATCCCGACGGGGGGCCTACAATGAGCAGTTCTTC.

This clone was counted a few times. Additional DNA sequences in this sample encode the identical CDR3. In DNA form, the CDR3 reads TGTGCCAGCAGCCAAGACCTTAATCAGCCCCAGCATTTT. It specifies CASSQDLNQPQHF. V is TRBV3-1 (or the pseudogene TRBV3-2) and J is TRBJ1-5; no clear D. Trimming cost V 0 bases and J 4 bases, with 4 bases left between them. Germline-derived CDR1 and CDR2 are LGHDT and YNNKEL (reference sequence). CDR3 length: 13 residues.

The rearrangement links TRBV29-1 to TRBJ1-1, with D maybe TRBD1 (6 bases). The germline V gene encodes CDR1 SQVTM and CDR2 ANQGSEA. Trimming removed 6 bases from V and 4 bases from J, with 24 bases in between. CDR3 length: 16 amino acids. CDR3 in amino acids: CSVYGGAGERSTEAFF. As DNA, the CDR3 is TGCAGCGTCTACGGTGGGGCAGGGGAAAGGAGCACTGAAGCTTTCTTT.

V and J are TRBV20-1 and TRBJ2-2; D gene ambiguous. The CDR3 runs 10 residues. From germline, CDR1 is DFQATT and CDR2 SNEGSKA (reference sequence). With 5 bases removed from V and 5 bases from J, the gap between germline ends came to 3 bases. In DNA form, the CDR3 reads TGCAGTGCTTCGACCGGGGAGCTGTTTTTT. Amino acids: CSASTGELFF.

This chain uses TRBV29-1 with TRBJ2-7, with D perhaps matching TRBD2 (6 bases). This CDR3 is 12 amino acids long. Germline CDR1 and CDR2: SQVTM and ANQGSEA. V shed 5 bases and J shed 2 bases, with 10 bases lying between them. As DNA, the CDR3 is TGCAGCGTTTTAGAGCGGGCCTACGAGCAGTACTTC. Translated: CSVLERAYEQYF.